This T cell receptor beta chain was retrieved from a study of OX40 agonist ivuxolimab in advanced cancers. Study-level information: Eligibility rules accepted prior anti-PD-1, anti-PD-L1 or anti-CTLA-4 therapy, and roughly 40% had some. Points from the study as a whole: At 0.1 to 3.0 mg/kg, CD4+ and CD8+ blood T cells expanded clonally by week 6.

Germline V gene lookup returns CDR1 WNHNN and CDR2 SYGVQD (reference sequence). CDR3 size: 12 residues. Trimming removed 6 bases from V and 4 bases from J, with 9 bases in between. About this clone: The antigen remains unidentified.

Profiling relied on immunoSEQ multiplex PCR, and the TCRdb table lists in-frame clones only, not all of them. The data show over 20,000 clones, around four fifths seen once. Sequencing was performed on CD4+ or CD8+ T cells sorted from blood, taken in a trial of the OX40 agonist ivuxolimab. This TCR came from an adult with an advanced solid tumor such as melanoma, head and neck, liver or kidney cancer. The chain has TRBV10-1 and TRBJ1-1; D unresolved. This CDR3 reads CASSPGSTEAFF. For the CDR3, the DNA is TGCGCCAGCAGCCCCGGGAGCACTGAAGCTTTCTTT.